This T cell receptor beta chain is drawn from a study of T-cell memory formation after mild COVID-19. Overall study findings and caveats: Within pre-infection memory, some responding clones were found, suggesting cross-reactive memory joined.

TCRdb reanalysed the 5' RACE reads using MiXCR and keeps one entry per CDR3 protein. Found here are some 330,000 distinct CDR3 sequences, around 20% of them singletons; the top ten hold 9.5% to 15%. A word on this clonotype: The target antigen is unknown.

Per germline, CDR1 MNHEY and CDR2 SVGAGI. Trimming cost V 2 bases and J 6 bases, with 23 bases left between them. There are 19 residues in the CDR3. This clonotype originated in an adult woman who had mild COVID-19 (a few samples of this study predate the infection). Cell type and time point are not known. The sample taken for sequencing was PBMCs or a T cell subset sorted from them (not recorded which). The chain carries TRBV6-5 and TRBJ1-6; D not resolved. CDR3: CASSYTIPVAVSTNSPLHF. The CDR3, as DNA: TGTGCCAGCAGTTACACCATCCCGGTGGCAGTCAGCACTAATTCACCCCTCCACTTT.